The 29 T cell receptor beta chains in this list originate from one sample, sequenced in a study of blood T cell repertoires in COVID-19. Generated by immunoSEQ multiplex PCR, the TCRdb table keeps only in-frame clones and is missing some. The sample consists of about 200,000 clones, around 83% of them appearing once. Sequenced material: peripheral blood. These receptors were collected from a woman older than 75 with acute or convalescent COVID-19.

The chain recombines TRBV7-2 with TRBJ1-5, with D perhaps matching TRBD1 (5 bases). The CDR3 consists of 14 residues. In germline, CDR1 is SGHTA, CDR2 FQGNSA. V was pared by 1 base and J by 7 bases, with 11 bases between. The CDR3 spells CASSLEQGGQPQHF. The CDR3 region has the DNA TGTGCCAGCAGCTTAGAGCAGGGAGGCCAGCCCCAGCATTTT.

The V call is TRBV28, the J call TRBJ1-1, with D possibly TRBD1 on 6 matching bases. The CDR3 is 14 amino acids. Germline values: CDR1 MDHEN, CDR2 SYDVKM. Trimming took off 5 bases at V and 5 bases at J, with 15 bases between the two ends. The CDR3 coding sequence is TGTGCCAGCAGTCCGACAGGTCGTGGGACTGAAGCTTTCTTT. It encodes CASSPTGRGTEAFF.

The rearrangement joins TRBV11-2 to TRBJ1-4; D possibly corresponds to TRBD1 (6 bases). The CDR3 loop spans 14 amino acids. The germline gives CDR1 SGHAT, CDR2 FQNNGV. With 5 bases removed from V and 7 bases from J, the gap between germline ends came to 14 bases. In nucleotides, the CDR3 is TGTGCCAGCAGCCAAGGGACACTAGGTGAAAAACTGTTTTTT. This sequence encodes CASSQGTLGEKLFF.

V is TRBV10-3 and J is TRBJ1-3, with no clear D. Germline V gene sequence: CDR1 ENHRY, CDR2 SYGVKD. The V end lost 3 bases, the J end lost 0 bases, and 12 bases lay between the germline ends. The CDR3 totals 16 residues. The DNA of the CDR3 is TGTGCCATCAGTGACGGGAGGGTTCACTCTGGAAACACCATATATTTT. Translation: CAISDGRVHSGNTIYF.

The sample holds one count of this clone. V is TRBV29-1 and J is TRBJ2-2, with D possibly being TRBD2 (6 bases). This CDR3 contains 13 residues. Per germline, CDR1 SQVTM and CDR2 ANQGSEA. Trimming cost V 7 bases and J 10 bases, with 19 bases left between them. The CDR3 nucleotides read TGCAGCGGACTCGACGGGACTCCTTTGGAGCTGTTTTTT. Translation: CSGLDGTPLELFF.

CDR3 protein: CSVVAGGPEQFF. DNA for the CDR3: TGCAGCGTTGTAGCGGGAGGGCCTGAGCAGTTCTTC. The rearrangement links TRBV29-1 to TRBJ2-1, with 11 bases aligning to TRBD2. The germline gives CDR1 SQVTM, CDR2 ANQGSEA. V shed 4 bases and J 9 bases; nucleotides not matched to a gene: 2. This CDR3 contains 12 residues.

The chain employs TRBV18 and TRBJ1-1; D is perhaps TRBD1 (5 bases). Germline V CDR1 and CDR2: KGHSH, LQKENI. V was shortened by 3 bases and J by 6 bases, with 14 bases between the two germline ends. The length of the CDR3 is 14 residues. CDR3: CASSPVQGEAEAFF. CDR3 in DNA: TGTGCCAGCTCACCCGTCCAAGGGGAGGCTGAAGCTTTCTTT.

CDR3 loop: CASSWGDSSYEQYF. CDR3 DNA sequence: TGCGCCAGCAGCTGGGGGGACAGCTCCTACGAGCAGTACTTC. V usage is TRBV5-1 and J usage is TRBJ2-7, with D possibly matching TRBD1 (7 bases). The V gene's germline CDR1 is SGHRS and CDR2 YFSETQ. V lost 3 bases to trimming and J lost 0 bases, with 10 bases between them. The CDR3 covers 14 residues.

The chain combines TRBV12-3 or TRBV12-4 with TRBJ1-2; 7 bases match TRBD1. The CDR3 is 13 residues long. V dropped 6 bases and J dropped 8; count of bases not matched to a gene: 9. The CDR3: CASRLTGRSGYTF. CDR3 nucleotides: TGTGCCAGCAGGTTGACAGGGAGAAGCGGCTACACCTTC.

V is TRBV19 and J is TRBJ2-1, with 8 positions matching TRBD2. This CDR3 has 19 residues. Germline-derived CDR1 and CDR2 are LNHDA and SQIVND (reference sequence). V lost 3 bases, J lost 4 bases, and 17 bases stayed unmatched. The CDR3 sequence: CASSISTSETHPQYNEQFF. The CDR3, as DNA: TGTGCCAGTAGTATTTCGACTAGCGAGACCCATCCTCAATACAATGAGCAGTTCTTC.

V gene TRBV6-5 combines with J gene TRBJ2-2; 7 bases are a match to TRBD2. Germline loops: CDR1 MNHEY, CDR2 SVGAGI. The CDR3 has 16 amino acids. V was clipped by 2 bases and J by 3 bases; unmatched bases: 6. The CDR3, as DNA: TGTGCCAGCAGTTACGGTGGCGGGGGAGACACCGGGGAGCTGTTTTTT. Its protein product is CASSYGGGGDTGELFF.

The chain couples TRBV25-1 to TRBJ2-3; D unclear. CDR3 length: 16 residues. V gave up 7 bases and J gave up 0 bases, with 17 bases separating them. In germline, CDR1 is MGHDK, CDR2 SYGVNS. The CDR3: CASKIPSEPSTDTQYF. The CDR3 DNA reads TGTGCCAGCAAAATCCCCAGCGAACCCAGCACAGATACGCAGTATTTT.

The rearrangement uses TRBV27 and TRBJ2-3, with TRBD2 as a possible D gene (5 bases). The CDR3 runs to 17 residues. V gave up 1 base and J gave up 0 bases, with 14 bases separating them. Germline V gene sequence: CDR1 MNHEY, CDR2 SMNVEV (reference sequence). This CDR3 is CASSLLGGQPSTDTQYF. Here the CDR3 DNA reads TGTGCCAGCAGTTTATTAGGAGGCCAGCCTAGCACAGATACGCAGTATTTT.

CDR3 amino acids: CATSDDTYEQYF. The CDR3, as DNA: TGTGCCACCAGTGATGACACCTACGAGCAGTACTTC. V usage is TRBV24-1 and J usage is TRBJ2-7; no reliable D call. This CDR3 region has 12 residues. CDR1 and CDR2 (germline): KGHDR, SFDVKD. Between the trimmed V and J ends, which lost 3 bases and 2 bases, there was a span of 4 bases.

This rearrangement joins TRBV19 to TRBJ1-2; perhaps TRBD1 as D (6 bases). V gave up 4 bases and J gave up 3 bases, with 24 bases separating them. The CDR3 runs 18 residues. In germline, CDR1 is LNHDA, CDR2 SQIVND (reference sequence). The CDR3 bases are TGTGCCAGTAGTAGGCTCCGGGACACTGGAGATTCCTACTATGGCTACACCTTC. Its protein is CASSRLRDTGDSYYGYTF.

The V gene is TRBV29-1, the J gene TRBJ1-1; D perhaps matches TRBD1 (6 bases). The CDR3 runs to 12 residues. CDR1 SQVTM and CDR2 ANQGSEA come from the germline V gene. Between the trimmed V and J ends, which lost 2 bases and 6 bases, there was a span of 10 bases. CDR3 bases: TGCAGCGTTGAAAGGGGGGGAGCTGAAGCTTTCTTT. Protein product: CSVERGGAEAFF.

This sequence joins TRBV9 and TRBJ2-3, with D perhaps matching TRBD2 (5 bases). The germline V gene has CDR1 SGDLS and CDR2 YYNGEE. Trimming left V 0 bases short and J 8 bases short, with 19 bases between. The CDR3 loop spans 16 amino acids. CDR3 DNA sequence: TGTGCCAGCAGCGTAGCTAGCTCTAAGGGCGGAGTTACGCAGTATTTT. This translates into CASSVASSKGGVTQYF.

This clone is a singleton in its sample. The rearrangement joins TRBV12-3 or TRBV12-4 to TRBJ2-5; 9 bases match TRBD1. Germline trimming cut 8 bases from V and 5 bases from J; bases unmatched to any gene: 6. The CDR3 has 13 amino acids. As DNA, the CDR3 is TGTGCCAGCGGGAAGGACAGGGGTGAGACCCAGTACTTC. Its protein is CASGKDRGETQYF.

The chain recombines TRBV9 with TRBJ2-2, with D hard to call. V shed 0 bases and J shed 5 bases, with 17 bases lying between them. The CDR3 sequence is 17 residues long. The V gene's germline CDR1 is SGDLS and CDR2 YYNGEE. CDR3 sequence reads: CASSVAEYVAGTGELFF. In nucleotides, the CDR3 is TGTGCCAGCAGCGTAGCTGAGTATGTAGCCGGGACCGGGGAGCTGTTTTTT. Full variable domain (remainder filled in from reference TRBV9 and TRBJ2-2): DSGVTQTPKHLITATGQRVTLRCSPRSGDLSVYWYQQSLDQGLQFLIQYYNGEERAKGNILERFSAQQFPDLHSELNLSSLELGDSALYFCASSVAEYVAGTGELFFGEGSRLTVL.

The chain has TRBV4-3 and TRBJ2-1, with TRBD2 matching 10 bases. The J segment lost 5 bases and the V segment lost 4 bases, leaving 8 bases of the junction unmatched. CDR3 size: 16 residues. Germline values: CDR1 LGHNA, CDR2 YSLEER. The CDR3 reads CASSLIAGGIHNEQFF. DNA for the CDR3: TGCGCCAGCAGCCTTATAGCGGGAGGCATACACAATGAGCAGTTCTTC.

This clone occurred once. The V call is TRBV4-1, the J call TRBJ2-3, with TRBD2 matching 12 bases. Germline V gene lookup returns CDR1 MGHRA and CDR2 YSYEKL. The CDR3 is 16 residues long. J gave up 2 bases and V 1 base, and 1 base lay outside the gene matches. In nucleotides, the CDR3 is TGCGCCAGCAGCCAAGCTAGCGGGAGGGCCACAGATACGCAGTATTTT. This sequence encodes CASSQASGRATDTQYF.

This clone was observed a single time. V and J are TRBV30 and TRBJ1-1, with D uncertain. Germline CDR1 is GTSNPN and CDR2 is SVGIG (reference sequence). The length of the CDR3 is 13 residues. V dropped 4 bases and J dropped 1 base, with 10 bases sitting between them. CDR3 sequence reads: CAWMSTGNTEAFF. CDR3 coding DNA: TGTGCCTGGATGTCGACGGGGAACACTGAAGCTTTCTTT.

This clone showed up just a few times. The genes are TRBV5-1 and TRBJ2-2; maybe TRBD2 (5 bases). Germline V lookup: CDR1 SGHRS, CDR2 YFSETQ. V lost 0 bases, J lost 5 bases, and 14 bases lay in between. The CDR3 runs 16 residues. The CDR3 protein is CASSLVGLAFTGELFF. The DNA of the CDR3 is TGCGCCAGCAGCTTGGTTGGGCTAGCTTTTACCGGGGAGCTGTTTTTT.

This clone appeared a single time. V and J are TRBV9 and TRBJ1-6; weak D call: TRBD1 (6 bases). This CDR3 has 14 residues. Trimming pared 2 bases from V and 5 bases from J, leaving 8 bases between. In germline, CDR1 is SGDLS, CDR2 YYNGEE. DNA for the CDR3: TGTGCCAGCAGCGTCAGGACAGATAATTCACCCCTCCACTTT. Amino acid sequence: CASSVRTDNSPLHF.

To note about this clone: Other DNA sequences in this sample translate to the same CDR3. J is TRBJ1-5 and V is TRBV9, with D uncertain. Trimming left V 3 bases short and J 0 bases short, with 7 bases between. Germline CDR1 and CDR2: SGDLS and YYNGEE. The CDR3 contains 14 residues. CDR3 loop: CASSAGVSNQPQHF. DNA for the CDR3: TGTGCCAGCAGCGCCGGAGTTAGCAATCAGCCCCAGCATTTT.

V is TRBV6-2 or TRBV6-3 and J is TRBJ2-7; D ambiguous. The CDR3 runs 13 residues. The germline CDR1 and CDR2 sequences are MNHEY and SVGEGT. With 5 bases removed from V and 4 bases from J, the gap between germline ends came to 12 bases. The CDR3 DNA is TGTGCCAGCAGTCACACTAAATCATACGAGCAGTACTTC. It encodes CASSHTKSYEQYF.

The chain carries TRBV20-1 and TRBJ2-1, with 8 bases aligning to TRBD2. This CDR3 has 12 amino acids. With 3 bases clipped from V and 7 bases from J, the junction kept 2 bases outside the gene matches. The germline V gene has CDR1 DFQATT and CDR2 SNEGSKA (reference sequence). CDR3 region: CSASGLANEQFF. Here the CDR3 DNA reads TGCAGTGCTAGTGGACTAGCAAATGAGCAGTTCTTC.

This chain connects TRBV18 to TRBJ2-1; the match to TRBD1 covers 8 bases. V trimming: 4 bases; J trimming: 0 bases; junction bases outside the gene matches: 5. Germline V lookup: CDR1 KGHSH, CDR2 LQKENI. This CDR3 comprises 16 residues. DNA of the CDR3: TGTGCCAGCTCACTAGTCACAGGGGGCTCCTACAATGAGCAGTTCTTC. Protein: CASSLVTGGSYNEQFF.

The CDR3 DNA follows: TGCGCCAGCAGCCAAGACGGGACCTACAATGAGCAGTTCTTC. It codes for CASSQDGTYNEQFF. This chain uses TRBV4-3 with TRBJ2-1; tentative D call: TRBD2 (5 bases). CDR1 LGHNA and CDR2 YSLEER come from the germline V gene. This CDR3 spans 14 amino acids. The ends were cut back, 0 bases at V and 2 bases at J, with 5 bases in the middle.